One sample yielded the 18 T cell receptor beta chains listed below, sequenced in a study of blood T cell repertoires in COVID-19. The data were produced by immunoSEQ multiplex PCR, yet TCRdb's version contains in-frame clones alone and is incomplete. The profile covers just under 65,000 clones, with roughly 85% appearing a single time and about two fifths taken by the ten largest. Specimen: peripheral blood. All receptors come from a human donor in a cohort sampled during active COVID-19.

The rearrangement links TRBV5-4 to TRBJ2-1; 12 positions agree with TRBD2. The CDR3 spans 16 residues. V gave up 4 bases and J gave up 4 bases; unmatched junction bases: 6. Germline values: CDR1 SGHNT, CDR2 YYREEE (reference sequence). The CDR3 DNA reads TGTGCCAGCAGCCTAAGGACTAGCGGGGTGTACAATGAGCAGTTCTTC. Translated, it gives CASSLRTSGVYNEQFF. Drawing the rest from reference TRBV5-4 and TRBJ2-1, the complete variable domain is ETGVTQSPTHLIKTRGQQVTLRCSSQSGHNTVSWYQQALGQGPQFIFQYYREEENGRGNFPPRFSGLQFPNYSSELNVNALELDDSALYLCASSLRTSGVYNEQFFGPGTRLTVL.

In DNA, the CDR3 is TGCGCCAGCAGCCAGCTGGGACAGGGGACCTATGGCTACACCTTC. Translation: CASSQLGQGTYGYTF. V usage is TRBV4-1 and J usage is TRBJ1-2; 10 nucleotides align to TRBD1. CDR3 length: 15 amino acids. V dropped 3 bases and J dropped 4; count of bases not matched to a gene: 5. CDR1 MGHRA and CDR2 YSYEKL come from the germline V gene.

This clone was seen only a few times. In nucleotides, the CDR3 is TGTGCCAGCAGCCTGCGGGAGGGTAGCGCACAAGAGACCCAGTACTTC. As protein: CASSLREGSAQETQYF. The chain carries TRBV7-8 and TRBJ2-5, with 9 bases matching TRBD2. The CDR3 is 16 amino acids. Looked up from germline, CDR1 is SGHVS and CDR2 is FQNEAQ. Trimming removed 5 bases from V and 2 bases from J; junction bases left unmatched: 9.

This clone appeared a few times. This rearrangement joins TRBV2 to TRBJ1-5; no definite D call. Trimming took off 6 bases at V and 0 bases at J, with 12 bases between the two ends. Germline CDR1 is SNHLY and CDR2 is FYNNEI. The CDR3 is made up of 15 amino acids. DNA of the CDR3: TGTGCCAGCAGGGAGAGGGCAGTTAGCAATCAGCCCCAGCATTTT. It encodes CASRERAVSNQPQHF. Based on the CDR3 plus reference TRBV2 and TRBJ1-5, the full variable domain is EPEVTQTPSHQVTQMGQEVILRCVPISNHLYFYWYRQILGQKVEFLVSFYNNEISEKSEIFDDQFSVERPDGSNFTLKIRSTKLEDSAMYFCASRERAVSNQPQHFGDGTRLSIL.

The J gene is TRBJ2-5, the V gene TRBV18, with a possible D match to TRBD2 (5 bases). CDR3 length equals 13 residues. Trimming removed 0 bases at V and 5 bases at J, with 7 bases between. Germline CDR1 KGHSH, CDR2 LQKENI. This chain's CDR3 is CASSPPPGETQYF. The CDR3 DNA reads TGTGCCAGCTCACCACCGCCGGGGGAGACCCAGTACTTC. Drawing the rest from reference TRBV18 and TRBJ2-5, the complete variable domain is NAGVMQNPRHLVRRRGQEARLRCSPMKGHSHVYWYRQLPEEGLKFMVYLQKENIIDESGMPKERFSAEFPKEGPSILRIQQVVRGDSAAYFCASSPPPGETQYFGPGTRLLVL.

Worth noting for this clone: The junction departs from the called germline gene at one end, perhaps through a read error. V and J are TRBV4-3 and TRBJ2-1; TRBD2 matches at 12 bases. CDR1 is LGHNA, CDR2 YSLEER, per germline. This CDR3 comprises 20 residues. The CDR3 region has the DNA TGCGCCAGCAGCGAAGACCCTAGCGGGGGGGCTAGAATTTCCTACAATGAGCAGTTCTTC. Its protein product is CASSEDPSGGARISYNEQFF.

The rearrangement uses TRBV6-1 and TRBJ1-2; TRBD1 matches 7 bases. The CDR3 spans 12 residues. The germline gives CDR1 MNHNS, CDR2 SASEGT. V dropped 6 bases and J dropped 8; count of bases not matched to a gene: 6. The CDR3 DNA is TGTGCCAGCAGCCCAGGGGGTCGCGGCTACACCTTC. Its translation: CASSPGGRGYTF.

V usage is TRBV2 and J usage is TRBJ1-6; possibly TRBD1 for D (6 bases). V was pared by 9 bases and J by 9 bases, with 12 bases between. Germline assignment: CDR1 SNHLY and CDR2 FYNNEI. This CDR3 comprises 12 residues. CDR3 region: CASRTVSSPLHF. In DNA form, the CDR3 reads TGTGCCAGTCGGACAGTTAGTTCACCCCTCCACTTT. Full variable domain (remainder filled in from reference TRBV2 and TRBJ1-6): EPEVTQTPSHQVTQMGQEVILRCVPISNHLYFYWYRQILGQKVEFLVSFYNNEISEKSEIFDDQFSVERPDGSNFTLKIRSTKLEDSAMYFCASRTVSSPLHFGNGTRLTVT.

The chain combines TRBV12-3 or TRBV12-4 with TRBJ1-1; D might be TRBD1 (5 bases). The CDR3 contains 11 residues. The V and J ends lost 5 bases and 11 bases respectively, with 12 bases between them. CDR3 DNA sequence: TGTGCCAGCAGTCGGACAACCCAGGCTTTCTTT. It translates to CASSRTTQAFF.

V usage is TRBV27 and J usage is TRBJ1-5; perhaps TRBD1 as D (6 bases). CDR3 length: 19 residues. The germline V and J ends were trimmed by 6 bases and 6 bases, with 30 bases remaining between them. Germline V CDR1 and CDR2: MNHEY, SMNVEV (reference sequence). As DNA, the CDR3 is TGTGCCAGCAGGACCTCGGTCAGGGGAAATTTCGATTCTTCTCAGCCCCAGCATTTT. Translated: CASRTSVRGNFDSSQPQHF.

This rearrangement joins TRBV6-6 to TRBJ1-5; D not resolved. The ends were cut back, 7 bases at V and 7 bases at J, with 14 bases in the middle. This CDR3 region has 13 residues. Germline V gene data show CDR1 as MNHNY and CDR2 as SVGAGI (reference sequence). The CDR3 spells CASTRGLAQPQHF. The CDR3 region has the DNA TGTGCCAGCACCCGGGGTCTTGCCCAGCCCCAGCATTTT.

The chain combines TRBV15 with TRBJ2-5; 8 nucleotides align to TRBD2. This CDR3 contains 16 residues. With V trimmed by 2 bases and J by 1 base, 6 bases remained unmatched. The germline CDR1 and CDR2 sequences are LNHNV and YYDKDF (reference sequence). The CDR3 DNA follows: TGTGCCACCAGCAGATCCGGGGGGGCACCCCAAGAGACCCAGTACTTC. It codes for CATSRSGGAPQETQYF. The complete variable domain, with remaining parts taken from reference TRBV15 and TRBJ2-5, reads DAMVIQNPRYQVTQFGKPVTLSCSQTLNHNVMYWYQQKSSQAPKLLFHYYDKDFNNEADTPDNFQSRRPNTSFCFLDIRSPGLGDTAMYLCATSRSGGAPQETQYFGPGTRLLVL.

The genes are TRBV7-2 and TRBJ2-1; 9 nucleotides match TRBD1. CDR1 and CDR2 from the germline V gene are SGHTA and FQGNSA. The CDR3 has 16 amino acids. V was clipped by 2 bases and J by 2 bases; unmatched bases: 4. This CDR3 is CASSLMGQGPYNEQFF. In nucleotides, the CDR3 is TGTGCCAGCAGCTTAATGGGACAGGGACCCTACAATGAGCAGTTCTTC.

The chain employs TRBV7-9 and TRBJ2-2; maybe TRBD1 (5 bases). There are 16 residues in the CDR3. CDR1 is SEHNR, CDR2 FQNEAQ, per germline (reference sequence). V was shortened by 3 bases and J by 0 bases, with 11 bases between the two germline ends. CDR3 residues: CASSFVGHSNTGELFF. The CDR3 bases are TGTGCCAGCAGCTTCGTTGGACACTCGAACACCGGGGAGCTGTTTTTT.

The CDR3 sequence: CASSPTGSSGGAGEQFF. DNA for the CDR3: TGTGCCAGCAGCCCCACGGGATCTAGCGGGGGGGCGGGAGAGCAGTTCTTC. The V and J genes are TRBV7-8 and TRBJ2-1; TRBD2 matches 12 bases. CDR3 length: 17 residues. The J segment lost 10 bases and the V segment lost 5 bases, leaving 15 bases of the junction unmatched. CDR1 SGHVS and CDR2 FQNEAQ come from the germline V gene.

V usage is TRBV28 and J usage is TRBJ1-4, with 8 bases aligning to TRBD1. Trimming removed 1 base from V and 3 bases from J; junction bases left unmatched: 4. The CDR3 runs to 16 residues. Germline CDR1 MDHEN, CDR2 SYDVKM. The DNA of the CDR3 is TGTGCCAGCAGTTTATATGGGACAGGTTCTAATGAAAAACTGTTTTTT. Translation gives CASSLYGTGSNEKLFF.

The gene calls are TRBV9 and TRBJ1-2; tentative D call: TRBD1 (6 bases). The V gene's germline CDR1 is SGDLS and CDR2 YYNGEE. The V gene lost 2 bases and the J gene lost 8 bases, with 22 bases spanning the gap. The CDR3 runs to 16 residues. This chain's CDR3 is CASSVQRGNPFGGYTF. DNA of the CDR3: TGTGCCAGCAGCGTTCAGAGGGGGAATCCTTTCGGAGGCTACACCTTC. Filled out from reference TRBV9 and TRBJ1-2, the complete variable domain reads DSGVTQTPKHLITATGQRVTLRCSPRSGDLSVYWYQQSLDQGLQFLIQYYNGEERAKGNILERFSAQQFPDLHSELNLSSLELGDSALYFCASSVQRGNPFGGYTFGSGTRLTVV.

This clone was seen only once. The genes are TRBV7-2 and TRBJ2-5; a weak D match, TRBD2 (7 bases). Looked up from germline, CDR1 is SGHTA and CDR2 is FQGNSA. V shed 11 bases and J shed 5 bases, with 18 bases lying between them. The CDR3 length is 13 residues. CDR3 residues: CAVGGGPGETQYF. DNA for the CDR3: TGTGCCGTGGGAGGGGGTCCTGGGGAGACCCAGTACTTC.